The sequence of this T cell receptor beta chain was determined in a study of graft-versus-host responses after intestinal transplantation. Turning to the study itself: Anti-thymocyte globulin served as induction for all recipients, who then took tacrolimus and steroids for 2 to 4 years.

The repertoire was sequenced with immunoSEQ multiplex PCR; TCRdb's copy has only in-frame clones and lacks some. The sample records 80,000 to 95,000 clones, about 92% being singletons. As to this clone: Its antigen is not known.

V was clipped by 5 bases and J by 0 bases, with 16 bases between them. The CDR3 loop spans 16 amino acids. Germline V lookup: CDR1 SGHAT, CDR2 FQNNGV. The V and J genes are TRBV11-2 and TRBJ1-2; D uncertain. This sequence was found in a human donor who received an intestinal transplant. This specimen was unstimulated CD8+ T cells sorted from spleen or lymph node cells, taken before intestinal transplant. This chain's CDR3 is CASSPWETGANYGYTF. For the CDR3, the DNA is TGTGCCAGCAGCCCTTGGGAGACCGGGGCTAACTATGGCTACACCTTC.